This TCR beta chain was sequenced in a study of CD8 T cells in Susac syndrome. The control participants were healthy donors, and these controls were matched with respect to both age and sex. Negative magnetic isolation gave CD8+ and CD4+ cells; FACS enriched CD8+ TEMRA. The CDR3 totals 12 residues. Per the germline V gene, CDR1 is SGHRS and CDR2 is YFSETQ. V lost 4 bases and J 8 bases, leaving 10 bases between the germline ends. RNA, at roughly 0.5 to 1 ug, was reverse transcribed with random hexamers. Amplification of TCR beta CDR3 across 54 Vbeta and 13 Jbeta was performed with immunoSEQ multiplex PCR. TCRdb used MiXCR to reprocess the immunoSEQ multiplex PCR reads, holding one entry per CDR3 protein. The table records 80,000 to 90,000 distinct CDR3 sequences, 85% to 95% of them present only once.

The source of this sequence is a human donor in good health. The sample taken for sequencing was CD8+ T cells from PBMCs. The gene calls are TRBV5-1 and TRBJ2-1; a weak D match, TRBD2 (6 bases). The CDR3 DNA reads TGCGCCAGCAGCCGTAGCGGTGATGAGCAGTTCTTC. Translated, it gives CASSRSGDEQFF.